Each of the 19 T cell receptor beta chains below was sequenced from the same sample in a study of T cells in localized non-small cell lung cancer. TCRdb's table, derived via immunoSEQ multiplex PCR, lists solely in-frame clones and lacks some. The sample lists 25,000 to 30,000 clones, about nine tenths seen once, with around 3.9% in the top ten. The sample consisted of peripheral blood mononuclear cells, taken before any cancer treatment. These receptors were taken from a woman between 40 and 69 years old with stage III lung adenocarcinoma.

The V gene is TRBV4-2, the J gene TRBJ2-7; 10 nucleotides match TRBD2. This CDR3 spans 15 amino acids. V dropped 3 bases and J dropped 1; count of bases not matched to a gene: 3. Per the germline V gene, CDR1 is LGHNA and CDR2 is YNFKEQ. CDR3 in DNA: TGTGCCAGCAGCCATCAAGCGGGAGGGTCCTACGAGCAGTACTTC. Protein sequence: CASSHQAGGSYEQYF.

CDR3: CASSPSDRADTQYF. CDR3 coding DNA: TGTGCCAGCTCACCAAGTGACAGGGCGGATACGCAGTATTTT. V usage is TRBV18 and J usage is TRBJ2-3; 7 bases fit TRBD1. Germline CDR1 KGHSH, CDR2 LQKENI. This CDR3 region has 14 residues. After removal of 2 bases from V and 6 bases from J, the junction contained 5 bases not matched to a gene. Based on the CDR3 plus reference TRBV18 and TRBJ2-3, the full variable domain is NAGVMQNPRHLVRRRGQEARLRCSPMKGHSHVYWYRQLPEEGLKFMVYLQKENIIDESGMPKERFSAEFPKEGPSILRIQQVVRGDSAAYFCASSPSDRADTQYFGPGTRLTVL.

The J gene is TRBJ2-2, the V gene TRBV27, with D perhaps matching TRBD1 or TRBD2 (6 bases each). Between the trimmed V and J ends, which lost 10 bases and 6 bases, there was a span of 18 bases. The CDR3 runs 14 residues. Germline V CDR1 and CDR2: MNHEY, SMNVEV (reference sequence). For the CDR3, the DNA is TGTGCCAACAGGGACCCCGGGAGCGCCGGGGAGCTGTTTTTT. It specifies CANRDPGSAGELFF.

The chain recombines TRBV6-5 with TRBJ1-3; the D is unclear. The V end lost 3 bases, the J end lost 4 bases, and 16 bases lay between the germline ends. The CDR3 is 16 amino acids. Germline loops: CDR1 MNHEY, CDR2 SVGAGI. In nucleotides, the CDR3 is TGTGCCAGCAGTTATGGCGGATCCTTCTCCGGAAACACCATATATTTT. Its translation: CASSYGGSFSGNTIYF.

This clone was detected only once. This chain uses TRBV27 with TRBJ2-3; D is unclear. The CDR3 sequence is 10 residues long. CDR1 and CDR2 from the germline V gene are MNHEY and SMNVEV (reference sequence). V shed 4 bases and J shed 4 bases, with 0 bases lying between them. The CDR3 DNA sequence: TGTGCCAGCAGTTCAGATACGCAGTATTTT. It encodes CASSSDTQYF.

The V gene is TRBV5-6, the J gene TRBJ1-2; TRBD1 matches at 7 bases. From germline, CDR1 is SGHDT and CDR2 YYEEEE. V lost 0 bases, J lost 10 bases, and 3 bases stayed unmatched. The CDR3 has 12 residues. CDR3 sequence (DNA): TGTGCCAGCAGCTTGGGACAGGGACACTACACCTTC. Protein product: CASSLGQGHYTF.

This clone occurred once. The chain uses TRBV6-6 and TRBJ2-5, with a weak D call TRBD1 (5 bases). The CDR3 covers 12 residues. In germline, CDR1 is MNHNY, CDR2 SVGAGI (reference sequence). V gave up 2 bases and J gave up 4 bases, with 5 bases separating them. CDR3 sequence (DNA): TGTGCCAGCAGTTACAGGGGAGAGACCCAGTACTTC. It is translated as CASSYRGETQYF.

The CDR3 sequence is CASSLGRNKNYGYTF. As DNA, the CDR3 is TGTGCCAGCAGCTTAGGGCGAAATAAGAACTATGGCTACACCTTC. The chain recombines TRBV7-2 with TRBJ1-2; no definite D call. Germline assignment: CDR1 SGHTA and CDR2 FQGNSA. The CDR3 totals 15 residues. V lost 1 base to trimming and J lost 2 bases, with 11 bases between them. Full variable domain (missing parts from reference TRBV7-2 and TRBJ1-2): GAGVSQSPSNKVTEKGKDVELRCDPISGHTALYWYRQSLGQGLEFLIYFQGNSAPDKSGLPSDRFSAERTGGSVSTLTIQRTQQEDSAVYLCASSLGRNKNYGYTFGSGTRLTVV.

CDR3 nucleotides: TGCAGCGTTTCGGGGGGTACTTACAATGAGCAGTTCTTC. Translation: CSVSGGTYNEQFF. The chain joins TRBV29-1 to TRBJ2-1; 7 bases are a match to TRBD2. The V segment lost 5 bases and the J segment 4 bases; nucleotides outside the gene matches: 5. Germline CDR1 SQVTM, CDR2 ANQGSEA. The CDR3 sequence is 13 residues long.

The CDR3 region is CASSSDRGTEAFF. The CDR3 DNA sequence: TGCGCCAGCAGCTCGGACAGGGGAACTGAAGCTTTCTTT. The V call is TRBV5-1, the J call TRBJ1-1; 9 bases map to TRBD1. The germline V gene has CDR1 SGHRS and CDR2 YFSETQ. The J segment lost 5 bases and the V segment lost 3 bases, leaving 2 bases of the junction unmatched. This CDR3 comprises 13 residues.

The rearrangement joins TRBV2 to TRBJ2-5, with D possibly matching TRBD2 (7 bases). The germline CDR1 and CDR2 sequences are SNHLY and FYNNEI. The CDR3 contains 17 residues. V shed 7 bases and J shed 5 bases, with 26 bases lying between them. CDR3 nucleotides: TGTGCCAGCACTCCGGGGGGCAACCCTACCACGTGGGAGACCCAGTACTTC. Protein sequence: CASTPGGNPTTWETQYF.

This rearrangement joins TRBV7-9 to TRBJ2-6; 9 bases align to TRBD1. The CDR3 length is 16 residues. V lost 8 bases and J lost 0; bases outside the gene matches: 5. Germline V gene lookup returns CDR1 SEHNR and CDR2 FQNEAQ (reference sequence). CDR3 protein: CASSGTGSSGANVLTF. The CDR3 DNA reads TGTGCCAGCTCCGGGACAGGGAGCTCTGGGGCCAACGTCCTGACTTTC.

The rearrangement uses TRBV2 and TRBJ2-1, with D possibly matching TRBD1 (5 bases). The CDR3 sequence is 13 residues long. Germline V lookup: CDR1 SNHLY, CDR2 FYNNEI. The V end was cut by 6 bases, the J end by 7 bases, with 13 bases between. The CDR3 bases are TGTGCCAGCAGGGGGCAGGTCGGGAATGAGCAGTTCTTC. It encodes CASRGQVGNEQFF. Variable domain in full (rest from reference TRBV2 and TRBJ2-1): EPEVTQTPSHQVTQMGQEVILRCVPISNHLYFYWYRQILGQKVEFLVSFYNNEISEKSEIFDDQFSVERPDGSNFTLKIRSTKLEDSAMYFCASRGQVGNEQFFGPGTRLTVL.

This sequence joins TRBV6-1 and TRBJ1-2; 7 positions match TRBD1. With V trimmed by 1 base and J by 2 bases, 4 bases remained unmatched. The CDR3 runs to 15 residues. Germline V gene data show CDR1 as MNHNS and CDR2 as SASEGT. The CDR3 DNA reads TGTGCCAGCAGTGAAGAGGAGGGGGCGAACTATGGCTACACCTTC. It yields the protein CASSEEEGANYGYTF.

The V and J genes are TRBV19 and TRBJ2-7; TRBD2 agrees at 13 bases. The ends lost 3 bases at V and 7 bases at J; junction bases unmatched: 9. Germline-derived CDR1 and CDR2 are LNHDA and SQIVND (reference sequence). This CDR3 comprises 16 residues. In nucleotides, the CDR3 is TGTGCCAGTAGTATTCGACTAGCGGGGGGCCTTCGGGAGCAGTACTTC. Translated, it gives CASSIRLAGGLREQYF.

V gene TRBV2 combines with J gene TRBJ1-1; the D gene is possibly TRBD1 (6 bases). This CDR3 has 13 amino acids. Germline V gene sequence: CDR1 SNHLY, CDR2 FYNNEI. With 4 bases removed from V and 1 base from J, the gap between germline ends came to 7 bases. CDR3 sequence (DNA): TGTGCCAGCAGTGGGGACACGAACACTGAAGCTTTCTTT. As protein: CASSGDTNTEAFF.

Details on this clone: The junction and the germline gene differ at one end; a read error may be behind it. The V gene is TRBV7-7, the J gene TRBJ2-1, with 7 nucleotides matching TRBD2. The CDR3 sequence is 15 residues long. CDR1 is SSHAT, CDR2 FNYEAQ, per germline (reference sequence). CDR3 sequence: CASSLGGGPYNEQFF. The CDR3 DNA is TGTGCTAGCAGCTTAGGCGGGGGACCCTACAATGAGCAGTTCTTC.

The CDR3 sequence: CATSRDPGPGRAQYF. The CDR3 DNA reads as TGTGCCACCAGCAGAGATCCGGGTCCGGGGAGAGCCCAGTACTTC. The chain uses TRBV15 and TRBJ2-5, with D perhaps TRBD2 (5 bases). Germline assignment: CDR1 LNHNV and CDR2 YYDKDF (reference sequence). The CDR3 runs to 15 residues. Trimming took off 0 bases at V and 9 bases at J, with 17 bases between the two ends.

The CDR3 spells CASSVDLGIDTGELFF. The CDR3 DNA reads as TGTGCCAGCAGCGTAGATCTGGGGATCGACACCGGGGAGCTGTTTTTT. The V call is TRBV9, the J call TRBJ2-2; D unresolved. CDR1 and CDR2 (germline): SGDLS, YYNGEE. With 0 bases removed from V and 3 bases from J, the gap between germline ends came to 12 bases. The length of the CDR3 is 16 residues.